Sequencing of this T cell receptor (beta chain) was carried out in a study of cytomegalovirus exposure and HLA in healthy donors. On this clone: Its cognate antigen is unknown.

The study ran its PCR with 60 Vbeta and 13 Jbeta primers. The protocol was immunoSEQ multiplex PCR, while the TCRdb copy is restricted to in-frame clones and leaves out a portion. The sample yields around 200,000 clones, around 89% seen once. Per the germline V gene, CDR1 is MNHEY and CDR2 is SMNVEV (reference sequence). This CDR3 spans 15 amino acids. The V gene end was trimmed by 4 bases and the J gene end by 5 bases; junction bases not matched to a gene: 7. Whole-study results and caveats: Earlier analysis looked at TCR beta V segments, and most were productive about 87% or about 30% of the time. No immune exposure information besides CMV serostatus was available. Associated with cytomegalovirus, according to the listing, were approximately 160 TCR beta chains.

This chain connects TRBV27 to TRBJ1-5; 8 bases match TRBD1. Sequenced: PBMCs. This sequence was found in a woman in her late teens or twenties in good health and CMV-seronegative. In nucleotides, the CDR3 is TGTGCCAGCAGTTCTATAGCGACAGGGGATCAGCCCCAGCATTTT. This encodes CASSSIATGDQPQHF.